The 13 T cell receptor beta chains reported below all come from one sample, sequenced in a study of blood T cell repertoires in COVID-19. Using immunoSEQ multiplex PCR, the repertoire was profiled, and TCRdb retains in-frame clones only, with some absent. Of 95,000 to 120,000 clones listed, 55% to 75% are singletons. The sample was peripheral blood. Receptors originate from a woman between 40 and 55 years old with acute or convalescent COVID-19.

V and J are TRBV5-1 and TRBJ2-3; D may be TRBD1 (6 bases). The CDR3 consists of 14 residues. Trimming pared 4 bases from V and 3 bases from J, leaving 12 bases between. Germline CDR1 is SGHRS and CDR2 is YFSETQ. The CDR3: CASSPGQFTDTQYF. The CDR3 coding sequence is TGCGCCAGCAGCCCAGGACAGTTTACAGATACGCAGTATTTT.

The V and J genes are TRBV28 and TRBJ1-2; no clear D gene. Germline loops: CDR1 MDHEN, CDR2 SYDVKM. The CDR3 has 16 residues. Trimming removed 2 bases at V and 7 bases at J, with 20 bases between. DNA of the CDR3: TGTGCCAGCAGTTTACCCCCCTTTAGGGCAGGAGGTGGCTACACCTTC. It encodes CASSLPPFRAGGGYTF.

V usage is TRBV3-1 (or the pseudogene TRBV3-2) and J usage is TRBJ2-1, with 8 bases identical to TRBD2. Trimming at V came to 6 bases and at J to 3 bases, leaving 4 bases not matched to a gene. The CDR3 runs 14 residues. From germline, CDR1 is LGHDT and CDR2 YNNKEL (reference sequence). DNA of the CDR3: TGTGCCAGCAGACTAGGGACTAGCTACAATGAGCAGTTCTTC. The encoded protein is CASRLGTSYNEQFF.

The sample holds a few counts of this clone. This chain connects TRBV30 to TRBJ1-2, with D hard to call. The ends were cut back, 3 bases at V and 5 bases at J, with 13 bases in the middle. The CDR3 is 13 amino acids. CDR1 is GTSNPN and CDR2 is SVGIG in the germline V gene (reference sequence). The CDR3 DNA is TGTGCCTGGAGGGGGTGGGGAGGGTATGGCTACACCTTC. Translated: CAWRGWGGYGYTF. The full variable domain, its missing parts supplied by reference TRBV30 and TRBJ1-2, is SQTIHQWPATLVQPVGSPLSLECTVEGTSNPNLYWYRQAAGRGLQLLFYSVGIGQISSEVPQNLSASRPQDRQFILSSKKLLLSDSGFYLCAWRGWGGYGYTFGSGTRLTVV.

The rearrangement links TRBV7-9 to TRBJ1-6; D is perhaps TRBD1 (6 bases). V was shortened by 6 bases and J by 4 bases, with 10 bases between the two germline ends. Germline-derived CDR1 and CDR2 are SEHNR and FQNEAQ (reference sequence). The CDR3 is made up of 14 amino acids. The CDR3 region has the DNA TGTGCCAGCAGGTTTCAGGGGTATAATTCACCCCTCCACTTT. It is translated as CASRFQGYNSPLHF.

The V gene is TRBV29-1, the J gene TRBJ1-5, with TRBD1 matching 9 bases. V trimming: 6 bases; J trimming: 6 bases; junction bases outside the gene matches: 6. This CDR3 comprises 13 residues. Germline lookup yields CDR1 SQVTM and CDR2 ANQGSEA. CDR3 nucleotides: TGCAGCGTAGGACAGGGGAGGGGTCAGCCCCAGCATTTT. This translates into CSVGQGRGQPQHF.

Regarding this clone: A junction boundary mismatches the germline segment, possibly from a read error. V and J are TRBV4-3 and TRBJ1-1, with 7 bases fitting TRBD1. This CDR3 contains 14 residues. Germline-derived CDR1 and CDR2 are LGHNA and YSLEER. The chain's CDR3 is CASRTGVMNTEAFF. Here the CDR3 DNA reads TGCGCTAGCAGGACAGGCGTTATGAACACTGAAGCTTTCTTT.

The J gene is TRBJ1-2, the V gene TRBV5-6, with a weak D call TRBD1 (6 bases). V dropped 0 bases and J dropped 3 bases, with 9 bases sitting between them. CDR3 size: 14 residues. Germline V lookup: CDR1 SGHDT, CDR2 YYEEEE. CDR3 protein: CASSLGTEYYGYTF. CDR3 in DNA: TGTGCCAGCAGCTTGGGGACAGAGTACTATGGCTACACCTTC. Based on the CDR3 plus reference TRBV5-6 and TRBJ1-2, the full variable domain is DAGVTQSPTHLIKTRGQQVTLRCSPKSGHDTVSWYQQALGQGPQFIFQYYEEEERQRGNFPDRFSGHQFPNYSSELNVNALLLGDSALYLCASSLGTEYYGYTFGSGTRLTVV.

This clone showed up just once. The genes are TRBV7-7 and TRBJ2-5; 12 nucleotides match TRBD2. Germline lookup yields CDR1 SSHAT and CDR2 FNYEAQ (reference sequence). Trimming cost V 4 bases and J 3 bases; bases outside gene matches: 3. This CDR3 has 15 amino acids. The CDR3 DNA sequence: TGTGCCAGCAGCTCACTAGCGGGGGGAGAAGAGACCCAGTACTTC. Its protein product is CASSSLAGGEETQYF.

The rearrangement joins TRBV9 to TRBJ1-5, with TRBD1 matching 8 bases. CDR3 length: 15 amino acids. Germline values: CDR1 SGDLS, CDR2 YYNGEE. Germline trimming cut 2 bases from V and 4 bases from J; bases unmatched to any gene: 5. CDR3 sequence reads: CASSVGTGENQPQHF. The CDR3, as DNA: TGTGCCAGCAGCGTGGGGACAGGCGAAAATCAGCCCCAGCATTTT.

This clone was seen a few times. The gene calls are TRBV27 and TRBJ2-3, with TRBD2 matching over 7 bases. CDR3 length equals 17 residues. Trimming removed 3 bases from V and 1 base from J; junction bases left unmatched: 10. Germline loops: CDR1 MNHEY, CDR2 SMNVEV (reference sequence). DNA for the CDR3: TGTGCCAGCAGTTTCTCTAATCGCGGGGGAGGCACAGATACGCAGTATTTT. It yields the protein CASSFSNRGGGTDTQYF.

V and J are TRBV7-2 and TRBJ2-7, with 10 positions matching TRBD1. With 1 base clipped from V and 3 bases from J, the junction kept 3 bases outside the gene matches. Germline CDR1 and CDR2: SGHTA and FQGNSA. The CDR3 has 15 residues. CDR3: CASSLEGQGHYEQYF. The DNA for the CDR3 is TGTGCCAGCAGCTTAGAGGGACAGGGGCACTACGAGCAGTACTTC.

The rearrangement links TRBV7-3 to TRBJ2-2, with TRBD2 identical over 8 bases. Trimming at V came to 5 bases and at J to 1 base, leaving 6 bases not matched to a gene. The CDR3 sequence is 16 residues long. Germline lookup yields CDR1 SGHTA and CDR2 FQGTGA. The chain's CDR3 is CASSPQAGENTGELFF. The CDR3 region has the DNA TGTGCCAGCAGCCCTCAAGCGGGGGAGAACACCGGGGAGCTGTTTTTT.